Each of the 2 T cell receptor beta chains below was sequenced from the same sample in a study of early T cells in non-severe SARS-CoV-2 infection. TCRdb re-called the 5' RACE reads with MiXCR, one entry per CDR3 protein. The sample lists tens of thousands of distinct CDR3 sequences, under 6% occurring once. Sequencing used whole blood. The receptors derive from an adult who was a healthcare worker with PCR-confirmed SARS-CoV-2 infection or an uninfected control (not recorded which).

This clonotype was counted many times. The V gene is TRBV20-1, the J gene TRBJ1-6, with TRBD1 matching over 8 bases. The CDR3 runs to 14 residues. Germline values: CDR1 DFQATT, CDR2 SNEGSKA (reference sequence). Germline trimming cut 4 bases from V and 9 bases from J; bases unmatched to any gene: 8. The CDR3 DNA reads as TGCAGTGCTATCGACAGGGGCGCCGGTTCACCCCTCCACTTT. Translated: CSAIDRGAGSPLHF.

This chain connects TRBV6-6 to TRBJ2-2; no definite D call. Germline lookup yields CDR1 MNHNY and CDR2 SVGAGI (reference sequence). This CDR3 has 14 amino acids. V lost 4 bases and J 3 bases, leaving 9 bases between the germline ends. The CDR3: CASSSDTYTGELFF. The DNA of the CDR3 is TGTGCCAGCAGTTCAGACACCTACACCGGGGAGCTGTTTTTT.